Presented here are 10 T cell receptor beta chains from one specimen sequenced in a study of neurological immune-mediated disorders. MiXCR was run by TCRdb on the 5' RACE reads, yielding one entry per CDR3 protein. Of over 60,000 distinct CDR3 sequences detected, less than 5.5% appear once; the ten largest clones hold 2% to 2.5%. The sequenced sample was PBMCs. The receptors were gathered from a woman between 25 and 40 years old with multiple sclerosis.

The V call is TRBV28, the J call TRBJ1-1, with D uncertain. The CDR3 loop spans 14 amino acids. Trimming left V 4 bases short and J 3 bases short, with 12 bases between. The germline V gene has CDR1 MDHEN and CDR2 SYDVKM. CDR3 nucleotides: TGTGCCAGCAGTTCCCCCCTCGGGGACACTGAAGCTTTCTTT. It codes for CASSSPLGDTEAFF.

This clonotype has just a few counts. A single base separates this from a much larger clone, so it may be a read error. V usage is TRBV6-6 and J usage is TRBJ2-3; D ambiguous. This CDR3 comprises 13 residues. Germline assignment: CDR1 MNHNY and CDR2 SVGAGI (reference sequence). CDR3 residues: CAIGWGYTDKQYF. The CDR3 DNA sequence: TGTGCCATCGGGTGGGGATACACAGATAAGCAGTATTTT.

This clonotype was counted many times. V usage is TRBV5-1 and J usage is TRBJ2-5; TRBD1 matches at 9 bases. Trimming removed 1 base from V and 4 bases from J; junction bases left unmatched: 8. Per germline, CDR1 SGHRS and CDR2 YFSETQ. This CDR3 has 16 residues. CDR3 protein: CASSLTGTGSGETQYF. The CDR3 DNA reads TGCGCCAGCAGCTTGACCGGGACAGGGTCGGGAGAGACCCAGTACTTC.

This clonotype was counted at least ten times. The rearrangement joins TRBV28 to TRBJ2-3; D perhaps matches TRBD2 (6 bases). Germline V gene sequence: CDR1 MDHEN, CDR2 SYDVKM. The CDR3 extends over 13 amino acids. Between the trimmed V and J ends, which lost 4 bases and 1 base, there was a span of 6 bases. The CDR3 bases are TGTGCCAGCAGTTCTAGCGGCACAGATACGCAGTATTTT. Residues: CASSSSGTDTQYF.

This clonotype has a count of ten or more. CDR3 bases: TGTGCCAGCAGCCCCCCTCTCCTCCACAGCGGGGAGCAGTTCTTC. Amino acids: CASSPPLLHSGEQFF. This rearrangement joins TRBV11-2 to TRBJ2-1; possible D gene TRBD2, 6 bases. CDR1 and CDR2 (germline): SGHAT, FQNNGV. The CDR3 consists of 15 residues. Trimming took off 5 bases at V and 10 bases at J, with 21 bases between the two ends.

This clonotype has ten or more counts. The rearrangement links TRBV28 to TRBJ2-7; possible D gene TRBD1, 5 bases. V was cut by 4 bases and J by 6 bases, with 13 bases left in between. CDR3 length: 13 amino acids. Germline CDR1 and CDR2: MDHEN and SYDVKM. The CDR3 reads CASSWTSPGEQYF. CDR3 in DNA: TGTGCCAGCAGTTGGACATCCCCCGGCGAGCAGTACTTC.

V usage is TRBV5-1 and J usage is TRBJ1-4, with TRBD1 as a possible D gene (5 bases). V was cut by 3 bases and J by 8 bases, with 14 bases left in between. CDR1 is SGHRS, CDR2 YFSETQ, per germline. The CDR3 is made up of 14 amino acids. The CDR3 region is CASSSQGFGEKLFF. CDR3 DNA: TGCGCCAGCAGCTCTCAGGGTTTTGGGGAAAAACTGTTTTTT.

This clonotype showed up just a few times. The V and J genes are TRBV12-3 or TRBV12-4 and TRBJ1-2; 8 nucleotides align to TRBD1. This CDR3 comprises 13 residues. After removal of 6 bases from V and 4 bases from J, the junction contained 4 bases not matched to a gene. CDR3 amino acids: CASSVQGGYGYTF. The DNA of the CDR3 is TGTGCCAGCAGCGTACAGGGGGGCTATGGCTACACCTTC.

This clonotype has at least ten counts. V is TRBV28 and J is TRBJ2-1; perhaps TRBD1 as D (6 bases). Germline-derived CDR1 and CDR2 are MDHEN and SYDVKM. This CDR3 spans 12 amino acids. V was cut by 5 bases and J by 8 bases, with 10 bases left in between. The CDR3 reads CASSPSGDEQFF. The CDR3 DNA reads as TGTGCCAGCAGTCCATCAGGGGATGAGCAGTTCTTC. Full variable domain (outside the CDR3, taken from reference TRBV28 and TRBJ2-1): DVKVTQSSRYLVKRTGEKVFLECVQDMDHENMFWYRQDPGLGLRLIYFSYDVKMKEKGDIPEGYSVSREKKERFSLILESASTNQTSMYLCASSPSGDEQFFGPGTRLTVL.

This clonotype has ten or more counts. V usage is TRBV6-5 and J usage is TRBJ2-1, with 10 bases aligning to TRBD2. In germline, CDR1 is MNHEY, CDR2 SVGAGI. The CDR3 covers 18 residues. V gave up 0 bases and J gave up 0 bases; unmatched junction bases: 5. In nucleotides, the CDR3 is TGTGCCAGCAGTTACTCTGTAGCGGGGGGCACCTCCTACAATGAGCAGTTCTTC. This encodes CASSYSVAGGTSYNEQFF.